The 16 T cell receptor beta chains below come from one sample, sequenced in a study of blood T cell repertoires in COVID-19. TCRdb keeps only in-frame clones here, not all; method: immunoSEQ multiplex PCR. The sample includes about 73,000 clones, 82% seen only once; the top ten take roughly 4%. The sequenced material came from peripheral blood. Receptor source: a woman aged 60-70 years with acute or convalescent COVID-19.

This chain joins TRBV30 and TRBJ1-6; 7 bases agree with TRBD1. V trimming: 2 bases; J trimming: 6 bases; junction bases outside the gene matches: 4. Germline V gene sequence: CDR1 GTSNPN, CDR2 SVGIG (reference sequence). The CDR3 sequence is 14 residues long. CDR3 DNA: TGTGCCTGGAGTCCGGGACAGTTTAATTCACCCCTCCACTTT. Translating gives CAWSPGQFNSPLHF.

V is TRBV5-8 and J is TRBJ2-7, with 10 bases that match TRBD2. The CDR3 spans 18 residues. Losses at the gene ends were 0 bases for V and 7 bases for J; bases not matched to a gene: 16. Germline CDR1 SGHTS, CDR2 YDEGEE. The CDR3 here is CASSLGIATSGLREEQYF. In DNA, the CDR3 is TGTGCCAGCAGCTTGGGTATCGCGACTAGCGGGTTAAGAGAGGAGCAGTACTTC.

CDR3 in DNA: TGCAGTGCTAGTAACCGAGACAGGGGGCAGGACGAGCAGTACTTC. This translates into CSASNRDRGQDEQYF. The chain uses TRBV20-1 and TRBJ2-7; 10 positions match TRBD1. The germline gives CDR1 DFQATT, CDR2 SNEGSKA (reference sequence). CDR3 length equals 15 residues. V was pared by 3 bases and J by 5 bases, with 10 bases of the junction left unmatched.

This chain links TRBV15 with TRBJ1-3; D call uncertain. This CDR3 is 18 amino acids long. Germline V gives CDR1 LNHNV, CDR2 YYDKDF (reference sequence). V lost 3 bases, J lost 2 bases, and 20 bases lay in between. CDR3 in amino acids: CATSSRLIEGLTGNTIYF. CDR3 coding DNA: TGTGCCACCAGCAGCCGACTGATTGAAGGCCTCACTGGAAACACCATATATTTT. The complete variable domain, with remaining parts taken from reference TRBV15 and TRBJ1-3, reads DAMVIQNPRYQVTQFGKPVTLSCSQTLNHNVMYWYQQKSSQAPKLLFHYYDKDFNNEADTPDNFQSRRPNTSFCFLDIRSPGLGDTAMYLCATSSRLIEGLTGNTIYFGEGSWLTVV.

This clone was counted a few times. This chain uses TRBV6-5 with TRBJ1-1; tentative D call: TRBD1 (6 bases). V dropped 9 bases and J dropped 1 base, with 18 bases sitting between them. Germline lookup yields CDR1 MNHEY and CDR2 SVGAGI. CDR3 length: 15 residues. In nucleotides, the CDR3 is TGTGCCAGGGACTTTCAGGGGATAGGGAACACTGAAGCTTTCTTT. As protein: CARDFQGIGNTEAFF.

A few counts support this clone. This rearrangement joins TRBV30 to TRBJ2-7; 12 bases map to TRBD2. The CDR3 is 15 residues long. The V and J ends lost 3 bases and 2 bases, in that order; junction bases with no gene match: 5. Germline CDR1 is GTSNPN and CDR2 is SVGIG (reference sequence). As DNA, the CDR3 is TGTGCCTGGAGCCCTACTAGCGGGGGGACCTACGAGCAGTACTTC. Encoded protein: CAWSPTSGGTYEQYF.

This clone has only a few counts. This sequence joins TRBV6-6 and TRBJ2-7; maybe TRBD1 (5 bases). The CDR3 consists of 14 residues. V lost 2 bases and J lost 1, with 9 bases in between. Per germline, CDR1 MNHNY and CDR2 SVGAGI (reference sequence). The CDR3 DNA sequence: TGTGCCAGCAGTTACGACAGTGATTCCTACGAGCAGTACTTC. As protein: CASSYDSDSYEQYF.

The J gene is TRBJ1-1, the V gene TRBV20-1; weak D call: TRBD1 (5 bases). CDR3 length equals 14 residues. Deletions cut 3 bases from V and 0 bases from J, with 11 bases between. Germline values: CDR1 DFQATT, CDR2 SNEGSKA (reference sequence). The CDR3 bases are TGCAGTGCTAGTGGTCGGGGGATGAACACTGAAGCTTTCTTT. Encoded protein: CSASGRGMNTEAFF.

This clone was picked up a small number of times. The chain uses TRBV2 and TRBJ2-3; 9 positions agree with TRBD2. V shed 6 bases, J shed 2 bases, and the junction held 6 bases outside the gene matches. The CDR3 spans 15 residues. Germline V CDR1 and CDR2: SNHLY, FYNNEI. CDR3 sequence (DNA): TGTGCCAGCAGGGAACTAGCGGGCCTCACAGATACGCAGTATTTT. This sequence encodes CASRELAGLTDTQYF.

V usage is TRBV6-5 and J usage is TRBJ2-4; D is perhaps TRBD1 (6 bases). Trimming removed 7 bases from V and 1 base from J, with 11 bases in between. The germline gives CDR1 MNHEY, CDR2 SVGAGI. The CDR3 is 14 residues long. The CDR3 coding sequence is TGTGCCAGCACCGAAGACAGGGCCAAAAACATTCAGTACTTC. This encodes CASTEDRAKNIQYF.

The chain couples TRBV15 to TRBJ2-2; the D is unclear. This CDR3 contains 15 residues. V was clipped by 1 base and J by 5 bases, with 11 bases between them. Germline V gene sequence: CDR1 LNHNV, CDR2 YYDKDF (reference sequence). DNA for the CDR3: TGTGCCACCAGCAGAGCAGGATTTGAGACCGGGGAGCTGTTTTTT. This sequence encodes CATSRAGFETGELFF.

The chain links TRBV28 to TRBJ2-3; 8 bases match TRBD2. Germline lookup yields CDR1 MDHEN and CDR2 SYDVKM. The junction had 10 bases not matched to a gene; V was cut back by 7 bases and J by 4 bases. This CDR3 contains 15 residues. The CDR3 nucleotides are TGTGCCAGCAACGTTCGGGGGGGCGGTTCAGATACGCAGTATTTT. Protein sequence: CASNVRGGGSDTQYF. The whole variable domain, remainder taken from reference TRBV28 and TRBJ2-3, is DVKVTQSSRYLVKRTGEKVFLECVQDMDHENMFWYRQDPGLGLRLIYFSYDVKMKEKGDIPEGYSVSREKKERFSLILESASTNQTSMYLCASNVRGGGSDTQYFGPGTRLTVL.

A single count supports this clone. V and J are TRBV15 and TRBJ2-7, with 9 bases aligning to TRBD2. Losses at the gene ends were 9 bases for V and 0 bases for J; bases not matched to a gene: 3. Germline V gene lookup returns CDR1 LNHNV and CDR2 YYDKDF (reference sequence). The CDR3 is made up of 13 amino acids. This chain's CDR3 is CATTSGPSYEQYF. In nucleotides, the CDR3 is TGTGCCACTACTAGCGGGCCCTCCTACGAGCAGTACTTC. The variable domain in full, with the rest retrieved from reference TRBV15 and TRBJ2-7, is DAMVIQNPRYQVTQFGKPVTLSCSQTLNHNVMYWYQQKSSQAPKLLFHYYDKDFNNEADTPDNFQSRRPNTSFCFLDIRSPGLGDTAMYLCATTSGPSYEQYFGPGTRLTVT.

This chain uses TRBV21-1 with TRBJ1-6; TRBD1 is the table's D call and was not checked against the DNA. TRBV21-1 is a known pseudogene. The CDR3 has 15 amino acids. CDR3 loop: CASSSTDRDNSPLHF. CDR3 nucleotides: TGTGCCAGCAGCTCAACGGACAGGGATAATTCACCCCTCCACTTT.

The chain recombines TRBV5-1 with TRBJ1-2; D is ambiguous. The CDR3 extends over 15 amino acids. In germline, CDR1 is SGHRS, CDR2 YFSETQ. The ends were cut back, 0 bases at V and 8 bases at J, with 17 bases in the middle. For the CDR3, the DNA is TGCGCCAGCAGCTTGGCCACAGCCGCGAATGGCGGCTACACCTTC. It codes for CASSLATAANGGYTF.

This rearrangement joins TRBV11-2 to TRBJ2-1; D may be TRBD1 (7 bases). The V and J ends lost 5 bases and 2 bases respectively, with 16 bases between them. CDR1 is SGHAT, CDR2 FQNNGV, per germline. CDR3 length equals 16 residues. CDR3 nucleotide sequence: TGTGCCAGCAGCCCCGCAGGGGGGATAACCTACAATGAGCAGTTCTTC. Protein sequence: CASSPAGGITYNEQFF.